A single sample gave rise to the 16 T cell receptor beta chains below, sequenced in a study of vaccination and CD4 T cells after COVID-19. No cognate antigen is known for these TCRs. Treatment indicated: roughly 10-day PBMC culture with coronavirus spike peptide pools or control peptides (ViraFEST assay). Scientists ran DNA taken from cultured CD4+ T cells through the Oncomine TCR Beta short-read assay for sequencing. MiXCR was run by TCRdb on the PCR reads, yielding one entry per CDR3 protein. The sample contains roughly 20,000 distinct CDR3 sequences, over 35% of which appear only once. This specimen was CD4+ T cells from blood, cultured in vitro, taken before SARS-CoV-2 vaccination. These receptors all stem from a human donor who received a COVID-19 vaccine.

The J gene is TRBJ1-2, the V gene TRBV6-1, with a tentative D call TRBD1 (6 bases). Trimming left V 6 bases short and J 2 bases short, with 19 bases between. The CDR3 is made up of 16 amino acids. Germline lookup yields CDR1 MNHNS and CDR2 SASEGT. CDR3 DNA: TGTGCCAGCAGCCCCGGGACAAATATGGGGAACTATGGCTACACCTTC. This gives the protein CASSPGTNMGNYGYTF.

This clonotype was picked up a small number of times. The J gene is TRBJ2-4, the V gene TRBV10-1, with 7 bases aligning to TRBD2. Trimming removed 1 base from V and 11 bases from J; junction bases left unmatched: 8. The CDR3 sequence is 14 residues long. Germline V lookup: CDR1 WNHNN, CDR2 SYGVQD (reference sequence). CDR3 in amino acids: CASSELPSGGVQYF. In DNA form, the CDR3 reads TGCGCCAGCAGTGAGTTGCCTAGCGGAGGAGTTCAGTACTTC.

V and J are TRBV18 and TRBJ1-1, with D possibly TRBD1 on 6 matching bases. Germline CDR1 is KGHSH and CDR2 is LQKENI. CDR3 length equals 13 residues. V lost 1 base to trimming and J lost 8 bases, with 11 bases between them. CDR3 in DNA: TGTGCCAGCTCACCACGGGACGGGGGCGAAGCTTTCTTT. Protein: CASSPRDGGEAFF.

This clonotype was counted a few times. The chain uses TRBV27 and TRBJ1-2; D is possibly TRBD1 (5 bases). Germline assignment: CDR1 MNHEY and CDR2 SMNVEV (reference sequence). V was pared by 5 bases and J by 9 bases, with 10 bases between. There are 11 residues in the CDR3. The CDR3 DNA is TGTGCCAGCAGTAAGAGACAGAGCTACACCTTC. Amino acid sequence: CASSKRQSYTF.

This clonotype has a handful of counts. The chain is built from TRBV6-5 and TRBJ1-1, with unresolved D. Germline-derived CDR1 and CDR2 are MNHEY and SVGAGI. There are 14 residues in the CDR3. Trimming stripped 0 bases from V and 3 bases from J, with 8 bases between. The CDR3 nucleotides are TGTGCCAGCAGTTACTCGAAAAGGGACACTGAAGCTTTCTTT. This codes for CASSYSKRDTEAFF.

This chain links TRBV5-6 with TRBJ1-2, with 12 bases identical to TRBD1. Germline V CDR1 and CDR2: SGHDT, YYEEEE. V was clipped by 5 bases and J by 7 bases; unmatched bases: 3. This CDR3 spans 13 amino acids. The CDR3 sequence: CASRGQGASGYTF. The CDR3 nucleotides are TGTGCCAGCAGGGGACAGGGGGCGAGTGGCTACACCTTC.

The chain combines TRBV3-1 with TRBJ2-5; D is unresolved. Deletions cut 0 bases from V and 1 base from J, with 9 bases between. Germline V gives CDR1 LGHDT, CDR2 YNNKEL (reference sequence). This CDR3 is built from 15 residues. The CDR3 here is CASSQDRGLQETQYF. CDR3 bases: TGTGCCAGCAGCCAAGATCGAGGCCTCCAAGAGACCCAGTACTTC.

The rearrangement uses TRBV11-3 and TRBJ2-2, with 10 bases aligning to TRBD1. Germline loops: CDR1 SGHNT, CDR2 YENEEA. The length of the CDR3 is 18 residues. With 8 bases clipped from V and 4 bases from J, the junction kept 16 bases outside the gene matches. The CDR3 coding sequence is TGTGCCAGCGATGCCGGGACAGGGGATCCGCGGGCCACCGGGGAGCTGTTTTTT. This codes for CASDAGTGDPRATGELFF.

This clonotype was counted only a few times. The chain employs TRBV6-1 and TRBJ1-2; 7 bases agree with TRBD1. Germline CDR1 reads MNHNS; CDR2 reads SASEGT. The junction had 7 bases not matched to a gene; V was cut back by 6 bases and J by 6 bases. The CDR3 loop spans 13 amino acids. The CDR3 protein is CASRGGQVNGYTF. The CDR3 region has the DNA TGTGCCAGCAGAGGCGGACAGGTGAATGGCTACACCTTC.

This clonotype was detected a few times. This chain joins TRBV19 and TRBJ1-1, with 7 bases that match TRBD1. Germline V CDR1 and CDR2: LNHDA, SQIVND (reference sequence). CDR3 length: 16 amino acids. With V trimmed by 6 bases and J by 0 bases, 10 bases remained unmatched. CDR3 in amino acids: CASRGPGTVMNTEAFF. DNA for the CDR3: TGTGCCAGTAGGGGGCCGGGGACAGTCATGAACACTGAAGCTTTCTTT.

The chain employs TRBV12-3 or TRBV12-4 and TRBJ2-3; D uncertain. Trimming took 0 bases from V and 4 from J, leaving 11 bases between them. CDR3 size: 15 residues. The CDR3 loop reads CASSLAGIPSDTQYF. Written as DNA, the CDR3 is TGTGCCAGCAGTTTAGCGGGGATCCCATCAGATACGCAGTATTTT.

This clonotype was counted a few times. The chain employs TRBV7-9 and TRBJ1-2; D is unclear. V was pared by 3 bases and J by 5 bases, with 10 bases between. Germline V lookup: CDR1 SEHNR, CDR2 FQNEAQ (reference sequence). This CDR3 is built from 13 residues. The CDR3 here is CASSFDQNYGYTF. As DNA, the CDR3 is TGTGCCAGCAGCTTCGACCAGAATTATGGCTACACCTTC.

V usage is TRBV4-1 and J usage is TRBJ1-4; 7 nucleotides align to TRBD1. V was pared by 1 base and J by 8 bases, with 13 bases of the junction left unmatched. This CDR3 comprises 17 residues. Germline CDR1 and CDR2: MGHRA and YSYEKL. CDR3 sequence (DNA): TGCGCCAGCAGCCAAGTCGTTCGAAGGGGGCTAGGGGAAAAACTGTTTTTT. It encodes CASSQVVRRGLGEKLFF.

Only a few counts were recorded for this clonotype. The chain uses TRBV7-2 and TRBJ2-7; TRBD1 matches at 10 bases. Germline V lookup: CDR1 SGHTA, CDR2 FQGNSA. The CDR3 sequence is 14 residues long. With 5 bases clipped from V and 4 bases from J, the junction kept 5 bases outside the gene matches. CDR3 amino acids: CASSLRQGAYEQYF. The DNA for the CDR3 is TGTGCCAGCAGCCTCCGACAGGGGGCATACGAGCAGTACTTC.

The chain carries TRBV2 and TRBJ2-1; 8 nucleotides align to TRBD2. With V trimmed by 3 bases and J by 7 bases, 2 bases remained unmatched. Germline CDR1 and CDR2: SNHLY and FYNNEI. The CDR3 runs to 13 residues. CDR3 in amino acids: CASSERGENEQFF. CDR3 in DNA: TGTGCCAGCAGTGAGCGGGGGGAGAATGAGCAGTTCTTC.

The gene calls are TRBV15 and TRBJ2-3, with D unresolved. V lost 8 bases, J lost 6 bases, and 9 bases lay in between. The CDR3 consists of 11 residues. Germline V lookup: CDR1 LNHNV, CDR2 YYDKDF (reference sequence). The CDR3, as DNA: TGTGCCACCGAAGGGCAGGATACGCAGTATTTT. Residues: CATEGQDTQYF.